The sequence of this T cell receptor (beta chain) was determined in a study of T cell responses to AZD1222 COVID-19 vaccine. Study-level findings and limits: Among the donors, most were white British and more were female, and clonal diversity was possibly underestimated. Targets within unmutated variant regions were reportedly found for nearly half of spike-specific TCRs. At study baseline, merely more than 5 AZD1222 recipients were seropositive. Two AZD1222 doses significantly raised spike-specific TCR breadth and depth over controls.

Comments on this clone: Its target is unknown.

Using immunoSEQ multiplex PCR, the repertoire was profiled, and TCRdb retains in-frame clones only, with some absent. This table has over 50,000 clones, approximately 80% appearing once. Specimen: peripheral blood, collected 28 days after the second AZD1222 dose. This clonotype was sampled from an adult who received the AZD1222 COVID-19 vaccine.

The CDR3 nucleotides are TGTGCTAGTGGTCCGGACTCAGGGGTAGCTAACTATGGCTACACCTTC. It encodes CASGPDSGVANYGYTF. This chain connects TRBV12-5 to TRBJ1-2; tentative D call: TRBD1 (6 bases). The CDR3 extends over 16 amino acids. V lost 5 bases to trimming and J lost 0 bases, with 16 bases between them. Germline V gives CDR1 LGHNT, CDR2 FRNRAP.